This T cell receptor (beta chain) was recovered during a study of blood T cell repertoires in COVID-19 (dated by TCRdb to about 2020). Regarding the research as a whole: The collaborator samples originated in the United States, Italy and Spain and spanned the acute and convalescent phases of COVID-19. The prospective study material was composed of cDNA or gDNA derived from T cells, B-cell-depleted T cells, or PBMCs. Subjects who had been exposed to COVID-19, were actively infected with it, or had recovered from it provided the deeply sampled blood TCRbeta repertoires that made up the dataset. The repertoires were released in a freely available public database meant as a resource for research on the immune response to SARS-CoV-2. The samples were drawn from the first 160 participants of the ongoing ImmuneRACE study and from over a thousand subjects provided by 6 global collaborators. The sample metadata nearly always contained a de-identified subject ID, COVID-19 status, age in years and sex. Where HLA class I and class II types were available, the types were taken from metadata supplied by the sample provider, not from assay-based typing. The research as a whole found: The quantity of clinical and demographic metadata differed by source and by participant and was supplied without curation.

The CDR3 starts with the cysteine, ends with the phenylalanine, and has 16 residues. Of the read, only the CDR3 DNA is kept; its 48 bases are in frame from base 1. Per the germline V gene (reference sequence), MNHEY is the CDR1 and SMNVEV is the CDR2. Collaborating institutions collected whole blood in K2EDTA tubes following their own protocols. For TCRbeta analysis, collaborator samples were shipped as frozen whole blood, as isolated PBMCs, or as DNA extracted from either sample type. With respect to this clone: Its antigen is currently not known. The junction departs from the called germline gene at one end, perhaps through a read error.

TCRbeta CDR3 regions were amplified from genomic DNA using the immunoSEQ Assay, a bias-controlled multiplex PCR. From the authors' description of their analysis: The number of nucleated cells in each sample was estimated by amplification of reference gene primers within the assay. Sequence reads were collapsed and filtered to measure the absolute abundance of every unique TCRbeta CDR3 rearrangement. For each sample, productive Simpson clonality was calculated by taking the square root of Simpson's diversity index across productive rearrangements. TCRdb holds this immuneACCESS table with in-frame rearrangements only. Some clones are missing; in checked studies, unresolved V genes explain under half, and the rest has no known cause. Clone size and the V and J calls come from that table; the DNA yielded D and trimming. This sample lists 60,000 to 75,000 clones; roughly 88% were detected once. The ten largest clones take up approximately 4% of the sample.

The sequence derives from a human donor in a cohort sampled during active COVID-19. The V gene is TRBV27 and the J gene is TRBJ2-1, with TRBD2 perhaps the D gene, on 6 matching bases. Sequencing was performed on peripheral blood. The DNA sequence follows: TGTGCCAGCCTACCTAGCGCGGGACTCTCCTATAATGAGCAGTTCTTC. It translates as CASLPSAGLSYNEQFF.